A single sample is the source of the 27 T cell receptor beta chains below, sequenced in a study of memory CD4+ T cells and cytomegalovirus serostatus. Profiling relied on immunoSEQ multiplex PCR, and the TCRdb table lists in-frame clones only, not all of them. The sample yields about 58,000 clones, approximately 86% seen once. The sort gate was single viable CD3+CD4+CD8-CD45RO+ cells for memory CD4+ T cells. The sequencing input was memory CD4+ T cells from blood. The receptors here all came from an adult in good health and CMV-seronegative. Some clones in this sample may be carry-over from other donors' samples.

There are a few counts of this clone. The gene calls are TRBV29-1 and TRBJ1-3, with 9 positions matching TRBD1. CDR1 is SQVTM and CDR2 is ANQGSEA in the germline V gene. The CDR3 totals 14 residues. The trim removed 7 bases at V and 0 bases at J, leaving 4 bases unmatched. Written as DNA, the CDR3 is TGCAGCGCGGGACAGGGAGGCTCTGGAAACACCATATATTTT. It codes for CSAGQGGSGNTIYF.

J is TRBJ1-4 and V is TRBV6-6, with TRBD1 matching over 7 bases. The J segment lost 8 bases and the V segment lost 7 bases, leaving 13 bases of the junction unmatched. This CDR3 comprises 15 residues. Germline-derived CDR1 and CDR2 are MNHNY and SVGAGI (reference sequence). CDR3 nucleotide sequence: TGTGCCAGCACCACTTCACAGGGGTTGAAAGAAAAACTGTTTTTT. Residues: CASTTSQGLKEKLFF.

As concerns this clone: At the DNA level, this CDR3 is encoded by other sequences in the same sample as well. This sequence joins TRBV29-1 and TRBJ2-7, with D maybe TRBD1 (5 bases). With 6 bases removed from V and 0 bases from J, the gap between germline ends came to 12 bases. Per the germline V gene, CDR1 is SQVTM and CDR2 is ANQGSEA. The CDR3 sequence is 13 residues long. This chain's CDR3 is CSVKGQYSYEQYF. CDR3 in DNA: TGCAGCGTCAAGGGGCAGTACTCCTACGAGCAGTACTTC.

In this sample, this clone turned up once. V gene TRBV27 combines with J gene TRBJ2-7; 7 bases agree with TRBD2. The CDR3 has 15 amino acids. Trimming removed 9 bases from V and 5 bases from J; junction bases left unmatched: 16. The germline gives CDR1 MNHEY, CDR2 SMNVEV (reference sequence). CDR3 coding DNA: TGTGCCAGTCGGCGCCGGGCGGGAGACCATCACGAGCAGTACTTC. Translating it yields CASRRRAGDHHEQYF.

V is TRBV11-2 and J is TRBJ2-7; 10 positions agree with TRBD1. The CDR3 loop spans 16 amino acids. Germline values: CDR1 SGHAT, CDR2 FQNNGV. The ends lost 3 bases at V and 3 bases at J; junction bases unmatched: 8. The DNA of the CDR3 is TGTGCCAGCAGCTTCCACGGGGGACAGGGGAACTACGAGCAGTACTTC. This codes for CASSFHGGQGNYEQYF.

The gene calls are TRBV18 and TRBJ2-1; 8 bases map to TRBD1. Trimming removed 4 bases from V and 6 bases from J; junction bases left unmatched: 2. In germline, CDR1 is KGHSH, CDR2 LQKENI. The CDR3 covers 13 residues. The CDR3, as DNA: TGTGCCAGCTCACGCGGACAGGGCAATGAGCAGTTCTTC. This codes for CASSRGQGNEQFF.

This clone was seen more than once but under ten times. The chain carries TRBV19 and TRBJ1-4, with 7 bases fitting TRBD1. CDR3 length: 15 amino acids. V was clipped by 6 bases and J by 1 base; unmatched bases: 5. Germline V gene sequence: CDR1 LNHDA, CDR2 SQIVND (reference sequence). The DNA for the CDR3 is TGTGCCAGTAGCGAGACAGGGATAACTAATGAAAAACTGTTTTTT. The encoded protein is CASSETGITNEKLFF.

In its sample, this clone was seen once. The chain employs TRBV30 and TRBJ1-6; D gene unclear. This CDR3 has 15 amino acids. The germline V gene encodes CDR1 GTSNPN and CDR2 SVGIG (reference sequence). The V and J ends lost 0 bases and 8 bases respectively, with 14 bases between them. DNA for the CDR3: TGTGCCTGGAGTGTATCCCCGGACCCTCATTCACCCCTCCACTTT. It encodes CAWSVSPDPHSPLHF.

J is TRBJ1-5 and V is TRBV18; D possibly corresponds to TRBD1 (6 bases). In germline, CDR1 is KGHSH, CDR2 LQKENI. The CDR3 totals 16 residues. Trimming removed 3 bases at V and 2 bases at J, with 14 bases between. The CDR3 nucleotides read TGTGCCAGCTCACCCGCCTCTAACAGGGGCAATCAGCCCCAGCATTTT. This encodes CASSPASNRGNQPQHF. Together with reference TRBV18 and TRBJ1-5, the CDR3 gives the full variable domain: NAGVMQNPRHLVRRRGQEARLRCSPMKGHSHVYWYRQLPEEGLKFMVYLQKENIIDESGMPKERFSAEFPKEGPSILRIQQVVRGDSAAYFCASSPASNRGNQPQHFGDGTRLSIL.

The CDR3 nucleotides are TGTGCCAGCTCGGGACGGGTCACAGATACGCAGTATTTT. Translating gives CASSGRVTDTQYF. The gene calls are TRBV11-1 and TRBJ2-3, with D possibly called TRBD1 or TRBD2 (5 bases each). The CDR3 is 13 amino acids. The V end lost 8 bases, the J end lost 2 bases, and 11 bases lay between the germline ends. In germline, CDR1 is SGHAT, CDR2 FQDESV (reference sequence).

The chain employs TRBV18 and TRBJ2-3; D call uncertain. V was shortened by 4 bases and J by 4 bases, with 9 bases between the two germline ends. Germline V gene data show CDR1 as KGHSH and CDR2 as LQKENI. The length of the CDR3 is 13 residues. The CDR3, as DNA: TGTGCCAGCTCACTCGGCGTATCAGATACGCAGTATTTT. Translation: CASSLGVSDTQYF.

V is TRBV5-4 and J is TRBJ2-3, with D perhaps TRBD2 (6 bases). The CDR3 loop spans 16 amino acids. Trimming stripped 5 bases from V and 10 bases from J, with 26 bases between. Germline values: CDR1 SGHNT, CDR2 YYREEE (reference sequence). This CDR3 reads CASSQSQGAGSPPQYF. In nucleotides, the CDR3 is TGTGCCAGCAGTCAATCCCAAGGGGCGGGATCTCCCCCGCAGTATTTT.

Of note for this clone: Other DNA sequences within the sample encode an identical CDR3. The chain joins TRBV7-6 to TRBJ2-7; D gene unclear. Deletions cut 1 base from V and 4 bases from J, with 11 bases between. There are 14 residues in the CDR3. The V gene's germline CDR1 is SGHVS and CDR2 FNYEAQ. The CDR3 DNA reads as TGTGCCAGCAGCTTAGGACATAGCAGTTACGAGCAGTACTTC. Residues: CASSLGHSSYEQYF.

Only one count was recorded for this clone. The genes are TRBV7-9 and TRBJ1-4; 7 bases are a match to TRBD1. The germline V gene has CDR1 SEHNR and CDR2 FQNEAQ (reference sequence). Unmatched junction bases numbered 10, after V lost 5 bases and J lost 7 bases. The CDR3 is 15 amino acids. CDR3 sequence (DNA): TGTGCCAGCAGCATCACGACAGGGCTGGCTGAAAAACTGTTTTTT. It encodes CASSITTGLAEKLFF.

The V gene is TRBV5-6, the J gene TRBJ1-3; D gene unclear. The V and J ends lost 5 bases and 4 bases respectively, with 4 bases between them. The CDR3 totals 11 residues. Germline CDR1 is SGHDT and CDR2 is YYEEEE. The CDR3, as DNA: TGTGCCAGCAGGGACGGAAACACCATATATTTT. It encodes CASRDGNTIYF.

This clone came up a few times. The gene calls are TRBV29-1 and TRBJ2-7; TRBD2 might be the D (6 bases). The germline V gene encodes CDR1 SQVTM and CDR2 ANQGSEA. Trimming took 1 base from V and 2 from J, leaving 15 bases between them. The CDR3 loop spans 15 amino acids. In DNA, the CDR3 is TGCAGCGTTGAAGCGCCGGGGCCGGGGGCCTACGAGCAGTACTTC. The encoded protein is CSVEAPGPGAYEQYF.

The J gene is TRBJ2-2, the V gene TRBV30; TRBD1 or TRBD2 may be the D gene (5 bases each). This CDR3 has 12 residues. V lost 2 bases and J 5 bases, leaving 6 bases between the germline ends. Looked up from germline, CDR1 is GTSNPN and CDR2 is SVGIG (reference sequence). The CDR3 DNA is TGTGCCTGGAGTTGGGGGACCGGGGAGCTGTTTTTT. Amino acids: CAWSWGTGELFF. Based on the CDR3 plus reference TRBV30 and TRBJ2-2, the full variable domain is SQTIHQWPATLVQPVGSPLSLECTVEGTSNPNLYWYRQAAGRGLQLLFYSVGIGQISSEVPQNLSASRPQDRQFILSSKKLLLSDSGFYLCAWSWGTGELFFGEGSRLTVL.

The J gene is TRBJ2-5, the V gene TRBV2, with TRBD1 matching 7 bases. The V gene's germline CDR1 is SNHLY and CDR2 FYNNEI. V lost 4 bases and J lost 5; bases outside the gene matches: 7. This CDR3 comprises 14 residues. The CDR3 sequence: CASSARTGRETQYF. The CDR3 DNA sequence: TGTGCCAGCAGTGCCAGGACAGGTCGGGAGACCCAGTACTTC.

The chain couples TRBV19 to TRBJ1-5; no firm D call. Germline lookup yields CDR1 LNHDA and CDR2 SQIVND (reference sequence). Trimming took off 3 bases at V and 2 bases at J, with 14 bases between the two ends. The CDR3 is 16 amino acids. This chain's CDR3 is CASSIGGSSGNQPQHF. DNA for the CDR3: TGTGCCAGTAGTATCGGAGGCTCGAGTGGCAATCAGCCCCAGCATTTT.

The chain uses TRBV5-1 and TRBJ2-5; a weak D match, TRBD2 (5 bases). Looked up from germline, CDR1 is SGHRS and CDR2 is YFSETQ. Trimming removed 4 bases from V and 5 bases from J, with 18 bases in between. The CDR3 runs 15 residues. This CDR3 is CASSLQPREGETQYF. Here the CDR3 DNA reads TGCGCCAGCAGCCTCCAGCCCCGGGAAGGGGAGACCCAGTACTTC.

The chain joins TRBV5-5 to TRBJ1-6; perhaps TRBD1 as D (5 bases). The V and J ends lost 0 bases and 8 bases respectively, with 12 bases between them. The CDR3 consists of 15 residues. The germline V gene has CDR1 SGHKS and CDR2 YYEKEE (reference sequence). CDR3 sequence: CASSLGGRMDSPLHF. DNA of the CDR3: TGTGCCAGCAGCTTGGGGGGGAGGATGGATTCACCCCTCCACTTT.

The chain combines TRBV4-1 with TRBJ2-1; D not certain. CDR3 length equals 17 residues. V was cut by 0 bases and J by 0 bases, with 12 bases left in between. The V gene's germline CDR1 is MGHRA and CDR2 YSYEKL. CDR3 nucleotides: TGCGCCAGCAGCCAAGATCCCTGGGGAAGCTCCTACAATGAGCAGTTCTTC. Protein product: CASSQDPWGSSYNEQFF.

This clone was seen a few times. The chain has TRBV5-8 and TRBJ2-6; 7 nucleotides agree with TRBD1. With 0 bases clipped from V and 2 bases from J, the junction kept 2 bases outside the gene matches. The germline V gene encodes CDR1 SGHTS and CDR2 YDEGEE. The CDR3 is 16 amino acids. The CDR3 reads CASSLETGTGANVLTF. The CDR3 DNA follows: TGTGCCAGCAGCTTGGAGACAGGGACTGGGGCCAACGTCCTGACTTTC.

The rearrangement joins TRBV5-1 to TRBJ2-7; no reliable D call. Germline assignment: CDR1 SGHRS and CDR2 YFSETQ. The V end was cut by 4 bases, the J end by 5 bases, with 13 bases between. This CDR3 is built from 13 residues. The chain's CDR3 is CASSLPPENEQYF. In DNA, the CDR3 is TGCGCCAGCAGCCTTCCCCCCGAGAACGAGCAGTACTTC.

The chain couples TRBV5-1 to TRBJ2-5; D unclear. V lost 4 bases, J lost 1 base, and 14 bases lay in between. Germline CDR1 SGHRS, CDR2 YFSETQ. The CDR3 runs 15 residues. Here the CDR3 DNA reads TGCGCCAGCAGCCACCAATCGCAAACCCAAGAGACCCAGTACTTC. Translating gives CASSHQSQTQETQYF.

The chain carries TRBV6-1 and TRBJ2-5; 7 positions match TRBD1. The junction had 8 bases not matched to a gene; V was cut back by 6 bases and J by 4 bases. This CDR3 is 14 amino acids long. Germline CDR1 is MNHNS and CDR2 is SASEGT. This CDR3 is CASRNRGEGETQYF. CDR3 bases: TGTGCCAGCAGGAACAGGGGAGAAGGAGAGACCCAGTACTTC.

The rearrangement links TRBV28 to TRBJ1-1; D might be TRBD1 (5 bases). CDR3 length equals 12 residues. Germline loops: CDR1 MDHEN, CDR2 SYDVKM. Trimming left V 6 bases short and J 6 bases short, with 11 bases between. This CDR3 is CASSLRVAEAFF. CDR3 nucleotide sequence: TGTGCCAGCAGCCTCAGGGTCGCTGAAGCTTTCTTT.